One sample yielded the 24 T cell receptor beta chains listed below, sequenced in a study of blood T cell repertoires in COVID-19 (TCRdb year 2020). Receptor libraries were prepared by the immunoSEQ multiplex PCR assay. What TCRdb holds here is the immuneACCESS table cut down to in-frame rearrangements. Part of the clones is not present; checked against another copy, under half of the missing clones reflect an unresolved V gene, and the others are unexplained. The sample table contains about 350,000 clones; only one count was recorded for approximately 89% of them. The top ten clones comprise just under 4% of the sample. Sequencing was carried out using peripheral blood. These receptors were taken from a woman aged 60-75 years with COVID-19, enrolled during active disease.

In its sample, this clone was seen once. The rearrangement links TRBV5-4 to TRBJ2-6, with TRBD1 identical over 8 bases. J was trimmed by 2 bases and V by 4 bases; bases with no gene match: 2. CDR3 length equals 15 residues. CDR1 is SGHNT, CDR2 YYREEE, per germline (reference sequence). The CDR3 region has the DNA TGTGCCAGCAGCCTGACAGGGGCTGGGGCCAACGTCCTGACTTTC. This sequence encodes CASSLTGAGANVLTF.

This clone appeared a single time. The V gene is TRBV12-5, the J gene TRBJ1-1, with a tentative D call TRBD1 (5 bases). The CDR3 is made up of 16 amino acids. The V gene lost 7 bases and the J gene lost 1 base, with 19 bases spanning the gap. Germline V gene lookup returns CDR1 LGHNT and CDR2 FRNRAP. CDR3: CASALGAGKGNTEAFF. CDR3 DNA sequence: TGTGCTAGTGCTCTTGGGGCAGGGAAGGGGAACACTGAAGCTTTCTTT.

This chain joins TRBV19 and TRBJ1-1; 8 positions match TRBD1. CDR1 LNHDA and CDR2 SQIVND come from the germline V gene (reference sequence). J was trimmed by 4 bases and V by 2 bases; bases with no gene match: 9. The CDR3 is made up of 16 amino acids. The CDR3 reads CASSITPRDRGTEAFF. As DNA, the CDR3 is TGTGCCAGTAGTATAACCCCTCGCGACAGGGGCACTGAAGCTTTCTTT.

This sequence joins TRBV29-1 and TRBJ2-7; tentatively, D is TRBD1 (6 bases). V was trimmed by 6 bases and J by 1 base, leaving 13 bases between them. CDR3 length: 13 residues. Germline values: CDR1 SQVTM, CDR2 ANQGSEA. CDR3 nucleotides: TGCAGCGTCCGACGGGACACATCCTACGAGCAGTACTTC. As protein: CSVRRDTSYEQYF.

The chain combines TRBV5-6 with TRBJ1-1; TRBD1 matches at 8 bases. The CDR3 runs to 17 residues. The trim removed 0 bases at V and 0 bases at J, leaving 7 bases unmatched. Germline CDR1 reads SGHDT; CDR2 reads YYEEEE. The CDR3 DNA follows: TGTGCCAGCAGCTTGGCTCGGACAGGGACCATGAACACTGAAGCTTTCTTT. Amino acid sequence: CASSLARTGTMNTEAFF.

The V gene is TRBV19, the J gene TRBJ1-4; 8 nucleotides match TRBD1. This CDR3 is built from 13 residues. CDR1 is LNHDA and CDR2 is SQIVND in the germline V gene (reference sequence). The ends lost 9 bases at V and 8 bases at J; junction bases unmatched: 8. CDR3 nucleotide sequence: TGTGCCAGCCTCAGGGGGCTGGGGGAAAAACTGTTTTTT. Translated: CASLRGLGEKLFF.

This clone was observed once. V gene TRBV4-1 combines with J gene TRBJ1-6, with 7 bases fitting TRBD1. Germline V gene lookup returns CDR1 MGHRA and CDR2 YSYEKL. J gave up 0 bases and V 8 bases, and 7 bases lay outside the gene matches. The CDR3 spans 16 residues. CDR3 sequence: CASQARGSSYNSPLHF. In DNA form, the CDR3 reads TGCGCCAGCCAGGCCAGGGGGAGCTCCTATAATTCACCCCTCCACTTT.

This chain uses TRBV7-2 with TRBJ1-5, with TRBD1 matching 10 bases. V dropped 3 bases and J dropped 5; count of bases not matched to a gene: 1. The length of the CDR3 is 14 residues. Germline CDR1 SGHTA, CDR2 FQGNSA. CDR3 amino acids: CASSLGQGYQPQHF. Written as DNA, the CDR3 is TGTGCCAGCAGCTTGGGACAGGGGTATCAGCCCCAGCATTTT.

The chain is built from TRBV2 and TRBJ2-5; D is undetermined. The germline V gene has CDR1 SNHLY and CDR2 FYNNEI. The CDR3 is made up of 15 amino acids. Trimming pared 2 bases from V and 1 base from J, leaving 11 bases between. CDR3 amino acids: CASSESRSFQETQYF. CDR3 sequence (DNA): TGTGCCAGCAGTGAATCGCGGAGCTTCCAAGAGACCCAGTACTTC.

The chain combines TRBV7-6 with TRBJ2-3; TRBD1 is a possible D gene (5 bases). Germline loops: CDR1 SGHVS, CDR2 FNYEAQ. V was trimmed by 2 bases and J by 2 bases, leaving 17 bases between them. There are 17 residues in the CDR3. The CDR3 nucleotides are TGTGCCAGCAGCTTAAGTAACCTACAGGCTCACACAGATACGCAGTATTTT. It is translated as CASSLSNLQAHTDTQYF. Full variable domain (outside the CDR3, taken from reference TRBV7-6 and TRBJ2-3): GAGVSQSPRYKVTKRGQDVALRCDPISGHVSLYWYRQALGQGPEFLTYFNYEAQQDKSGLPNDRFSAERPEGSISTLTIQRTEQRDSAMYRCASSLSNLQAHTDTQYFGPGTRLTVL.

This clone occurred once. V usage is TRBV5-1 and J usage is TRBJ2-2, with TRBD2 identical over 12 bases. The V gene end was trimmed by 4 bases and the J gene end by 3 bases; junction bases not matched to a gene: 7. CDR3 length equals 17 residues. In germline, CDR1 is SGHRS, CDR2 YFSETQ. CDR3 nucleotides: TGCGCCAGCAGCCCAAACCTAGCGGGGGGGCACACCGGGGAGCTGTTTTTT. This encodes CASSPNLAGGHTGELFF.

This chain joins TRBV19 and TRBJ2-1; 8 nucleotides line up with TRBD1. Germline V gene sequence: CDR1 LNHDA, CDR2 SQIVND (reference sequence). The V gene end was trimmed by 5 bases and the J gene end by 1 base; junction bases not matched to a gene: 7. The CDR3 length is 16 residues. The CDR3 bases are TGTGCCAGTAGTTCCCGGGACAGGCTATCCTACAATGAGCAGTTCTTC. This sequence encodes CASSSRDRLSYNEQFF.

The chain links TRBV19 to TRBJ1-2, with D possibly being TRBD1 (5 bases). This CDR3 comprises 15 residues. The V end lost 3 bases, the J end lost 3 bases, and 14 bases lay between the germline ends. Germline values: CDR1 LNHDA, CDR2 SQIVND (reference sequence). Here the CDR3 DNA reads TGTGCCAGTAGTATCGCCCAACAGGCCCACTATGGCTACACCTTC. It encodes CASSIAQQAHYGYTF.

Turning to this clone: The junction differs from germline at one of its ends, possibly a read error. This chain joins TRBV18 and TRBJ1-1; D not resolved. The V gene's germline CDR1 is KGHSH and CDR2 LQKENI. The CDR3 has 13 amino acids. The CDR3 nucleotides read TGTGCCAGTGACGACCGGGTGAAAACTGAAGCTTTCTTT. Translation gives CASDDRVKTEAFF.

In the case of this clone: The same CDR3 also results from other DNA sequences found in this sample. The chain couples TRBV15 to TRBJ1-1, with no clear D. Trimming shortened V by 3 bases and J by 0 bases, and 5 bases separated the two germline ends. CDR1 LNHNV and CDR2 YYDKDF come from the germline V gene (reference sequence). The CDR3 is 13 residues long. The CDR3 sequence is CATSRRVNTEAFF. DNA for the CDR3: TGTGCCACCAGCAGGAGGGTGAACACTGAAGCTTTCTTT.

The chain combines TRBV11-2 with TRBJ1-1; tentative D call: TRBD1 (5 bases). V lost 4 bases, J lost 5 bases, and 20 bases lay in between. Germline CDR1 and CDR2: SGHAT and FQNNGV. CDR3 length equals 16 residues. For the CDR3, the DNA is TGTGCCAGCAGCTCGCGGCAGGGACTTAAGGGGACTGAAGCTTTCTTT. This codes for CASSSRQGLKGTEAFF.

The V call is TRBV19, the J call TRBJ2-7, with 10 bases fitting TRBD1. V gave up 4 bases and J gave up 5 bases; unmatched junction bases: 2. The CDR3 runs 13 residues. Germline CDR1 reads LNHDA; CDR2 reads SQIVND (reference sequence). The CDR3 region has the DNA TGTGCCAGTAGTACGGACAGGGGGAACGAGCAGTACTTC. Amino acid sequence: CASSTDRGNEQYF.

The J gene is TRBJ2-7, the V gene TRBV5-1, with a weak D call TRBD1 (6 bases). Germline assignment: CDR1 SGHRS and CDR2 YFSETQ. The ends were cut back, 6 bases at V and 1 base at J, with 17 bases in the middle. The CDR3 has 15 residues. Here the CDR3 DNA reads TGCGCCAGCACCCCCTCGACAGGCCCATCCTACGAGCAGTACTTC. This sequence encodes CASTPSTGPSYEQYF.

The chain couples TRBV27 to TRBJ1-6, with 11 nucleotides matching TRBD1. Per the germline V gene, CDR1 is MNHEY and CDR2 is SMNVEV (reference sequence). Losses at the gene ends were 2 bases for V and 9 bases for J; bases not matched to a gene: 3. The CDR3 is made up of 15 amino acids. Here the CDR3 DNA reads TGTGCCAGCAGTTTAACCGGGACAGGGGGTTCACCCCTCCACTTT. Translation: CASSLTGTGGSPLHF.

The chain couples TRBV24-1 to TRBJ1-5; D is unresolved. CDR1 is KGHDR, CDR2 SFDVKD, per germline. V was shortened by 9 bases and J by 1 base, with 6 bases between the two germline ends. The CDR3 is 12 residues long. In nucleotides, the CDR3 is TGTGCCACCGGGGAGAGCAATCAGCCCCAGCATTTT. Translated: CATGESNQPQHF.

CDR3 sequence: CSVPPETGFSNTEAFF. In nucleotides, the CDR3 is TGCAGCGTTCCACCGGAGACTGGCTTTTCGAACACTGAAGCTTTCTTT. V gene TRBV29-1 combines with J gene TRBJ1-1; no clear D gene. Germline CDR1 is SQVTM and CDR2 is ANQGSEA. This CDR3 has 16 residues. Trimming pared 5 bases from V and 1 base from J, leaving 20 bases between.

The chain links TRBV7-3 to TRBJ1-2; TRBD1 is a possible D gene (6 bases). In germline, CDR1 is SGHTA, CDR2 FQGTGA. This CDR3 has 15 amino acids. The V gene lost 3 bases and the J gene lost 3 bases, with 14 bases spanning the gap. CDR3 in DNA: TGTGCCAGCAGCTTCGGGAGAGGGGGGGACTATGGCTACACCTTC. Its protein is CASSFGRGGDYGYTF.

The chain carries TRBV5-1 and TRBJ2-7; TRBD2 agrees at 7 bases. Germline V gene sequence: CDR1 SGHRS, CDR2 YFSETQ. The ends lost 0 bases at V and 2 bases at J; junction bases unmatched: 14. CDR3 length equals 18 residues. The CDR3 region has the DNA TGCGCCAGCAGCTTGGCAGGGATCGGCCGAGCGGGGACCTACGAGCAGTACTTC. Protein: CASSLAGIGRAGTYEQYF. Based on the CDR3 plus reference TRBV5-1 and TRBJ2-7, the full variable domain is KAGVTQTPRYLIKTRGQQVTLSCSPISGHRSVSWYQQTPGQGLQFLFEYFSETQRNKGNFPGRFSGRQFSNSRSEMNVSTLELGDSALYLCASSLAGIGRAGTYEQYFGPGTRLTVT.

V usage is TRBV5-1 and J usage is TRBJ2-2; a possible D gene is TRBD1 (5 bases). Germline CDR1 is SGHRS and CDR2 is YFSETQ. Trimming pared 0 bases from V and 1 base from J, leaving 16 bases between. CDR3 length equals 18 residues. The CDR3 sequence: CASSLAKADSLNTGELFF. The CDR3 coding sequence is TGCGCCAGCAGCTTGGCCAAAGCTGACAGCCTGAACACCGGGGAGCTGTTTTTT.